The subject of this entry is one T cell receptor (beta chain). The data derive from a study of T-cell reconstitution after alpha-beta-depleted transplantation in children. A library of TCRbeta sequences, prepared with unique molecular identifiers, was generated. Using its own MiXCR run on the PCR reads, TCRdb lists one record per CDR3 protein. The sample lists fewer than 500,000 distinct CDR3 sequences; 43% were seen once. This CDR3 has 14 amino acids. Germline V gene sequence: CDR1 LGHNA, CDR2 YNFKEQ. V was shortened by 1 base and J by 6 bases, with 10 bases between the two germline ends. The TCR was taken from a girl aged 2-10 years with aplastic anemia, due to receive a stem cell transplant. Sequenced material: PBMCs, taken before TCRalphabeta/CD19-depleted stem cell transplant. V is TRBV4-2 and J is TRBJ2-1; D remains unclear. CDR3 in amino acids: CASSQVSMSNEQFF. The CDR3 DNA sequence: TGTGCCAGCAGCCAAGTCTCAATGTCCAATGAGCAGTTCTTC.